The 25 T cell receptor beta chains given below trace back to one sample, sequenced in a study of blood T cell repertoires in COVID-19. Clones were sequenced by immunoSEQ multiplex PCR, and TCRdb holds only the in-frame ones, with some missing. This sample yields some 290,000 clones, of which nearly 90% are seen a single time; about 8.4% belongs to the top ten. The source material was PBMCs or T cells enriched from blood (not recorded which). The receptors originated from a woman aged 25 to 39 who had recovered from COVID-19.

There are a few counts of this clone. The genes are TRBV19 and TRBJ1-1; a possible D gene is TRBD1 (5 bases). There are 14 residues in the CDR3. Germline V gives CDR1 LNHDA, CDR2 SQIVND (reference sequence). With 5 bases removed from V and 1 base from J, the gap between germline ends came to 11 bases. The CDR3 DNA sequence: TGTGCCAGTAGTGAAGGGGTCCGGAACACTGAAGCTTTCTTT. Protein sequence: CASSEGVRNTEAFF.

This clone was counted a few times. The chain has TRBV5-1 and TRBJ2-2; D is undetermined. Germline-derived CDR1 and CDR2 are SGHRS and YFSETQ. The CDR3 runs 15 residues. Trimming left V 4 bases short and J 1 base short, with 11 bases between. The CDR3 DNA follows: TGCGCCAGCAGCCCCGAGCAAGAGAACACCGGGGAGCTGTTTTTT. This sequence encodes CASSPEQENTGELFF.

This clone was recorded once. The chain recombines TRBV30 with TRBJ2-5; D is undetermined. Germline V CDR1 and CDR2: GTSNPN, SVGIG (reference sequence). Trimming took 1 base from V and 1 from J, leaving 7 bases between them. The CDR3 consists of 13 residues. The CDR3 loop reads CAWSASFQETQYF. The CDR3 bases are TGTGCCTGGAGTGCCTCGTTCCAAGAGACCCAGTACTTC.

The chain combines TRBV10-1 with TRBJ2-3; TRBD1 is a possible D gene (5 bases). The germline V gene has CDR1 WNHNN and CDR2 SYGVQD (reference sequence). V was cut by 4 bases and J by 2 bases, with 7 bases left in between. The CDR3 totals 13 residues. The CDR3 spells CASSGGYTDTQYF. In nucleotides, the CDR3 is TGCGCCAGCAGTGGGGGCTACACAGATACGCAGTATTTT.

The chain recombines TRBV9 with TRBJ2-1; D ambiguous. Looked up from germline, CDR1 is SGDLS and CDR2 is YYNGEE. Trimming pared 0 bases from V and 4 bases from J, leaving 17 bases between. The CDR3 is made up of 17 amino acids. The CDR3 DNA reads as TGTGCCAGCAGCGTAGGCGGCGGCTATAGCTATTACAATGAGCAGTTCTTC. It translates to CASSVGGGYSYYNEQFF.

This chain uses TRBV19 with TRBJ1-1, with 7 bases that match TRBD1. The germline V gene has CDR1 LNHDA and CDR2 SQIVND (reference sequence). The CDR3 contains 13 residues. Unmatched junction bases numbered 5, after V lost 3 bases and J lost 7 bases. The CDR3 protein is CASSMTYRGEAFF. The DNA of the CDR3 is TGTGCCAGTAGTATGACCTACAGGGGTGAAGCTTTCTTT.

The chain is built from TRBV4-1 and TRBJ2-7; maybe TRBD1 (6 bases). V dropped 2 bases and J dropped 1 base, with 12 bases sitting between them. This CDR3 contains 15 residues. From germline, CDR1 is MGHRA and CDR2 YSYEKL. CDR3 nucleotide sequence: TGCGCCAGCAGCCAACTCCCTACAGGGTCCTACGAGCAGTACTTC. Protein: CASSQLPTGSYEQYF.

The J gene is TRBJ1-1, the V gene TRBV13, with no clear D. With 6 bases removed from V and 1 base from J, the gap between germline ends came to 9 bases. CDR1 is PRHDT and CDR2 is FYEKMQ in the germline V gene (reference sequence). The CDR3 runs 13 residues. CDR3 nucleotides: TGTGCCAGCAGGAGAGGAAGGAACACTGAAGCTTTCTTT. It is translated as CASRRGRNTEAFF.

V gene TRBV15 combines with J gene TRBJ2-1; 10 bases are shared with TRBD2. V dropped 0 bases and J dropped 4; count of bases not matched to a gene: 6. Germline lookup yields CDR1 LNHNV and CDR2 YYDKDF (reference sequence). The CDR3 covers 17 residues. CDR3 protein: CATSRDSSGSIYNEQFF. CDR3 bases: TGTGCCACCAGCAGAGATTCTAGCGGGAGTATTTACAATGAGCAGTTCTTC.

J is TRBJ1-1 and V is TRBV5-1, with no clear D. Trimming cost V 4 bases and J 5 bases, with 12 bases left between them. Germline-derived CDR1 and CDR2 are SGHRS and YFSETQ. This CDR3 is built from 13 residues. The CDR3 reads CASSGAEETEAFF. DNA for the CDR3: TGCGCCAGCAGCGGTGCCGAGGAGACTGAAGCTTTCTTT.

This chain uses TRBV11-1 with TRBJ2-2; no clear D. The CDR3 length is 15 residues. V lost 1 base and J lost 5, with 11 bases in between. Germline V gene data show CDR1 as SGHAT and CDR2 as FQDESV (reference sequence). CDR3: CASSLGHPGTGELFF. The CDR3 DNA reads TGTGCCAGCAGCTTAGGACACCCTGGTACCGGGGAGCTGTTTTTT.

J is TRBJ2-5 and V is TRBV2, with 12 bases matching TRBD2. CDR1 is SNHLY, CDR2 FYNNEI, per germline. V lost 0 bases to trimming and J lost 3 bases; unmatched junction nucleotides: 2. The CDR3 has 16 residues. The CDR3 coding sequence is TGTGCCAGCAGTGAAGCGAGACTAGCGGGAGAAGAGACCCAGTACTTC. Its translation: CASSEARLAGEETQYF.

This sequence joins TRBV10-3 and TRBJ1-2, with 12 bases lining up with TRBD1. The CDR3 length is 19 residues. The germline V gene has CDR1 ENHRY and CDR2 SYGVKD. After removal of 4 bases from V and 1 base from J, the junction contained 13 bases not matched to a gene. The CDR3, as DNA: TGTGCCATCAGTGTGCTACCCGGGACAGGGGGCTCAGATAACTATGGCTACACCTTC. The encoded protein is CAISVLPGTGGSDNYGYTF.

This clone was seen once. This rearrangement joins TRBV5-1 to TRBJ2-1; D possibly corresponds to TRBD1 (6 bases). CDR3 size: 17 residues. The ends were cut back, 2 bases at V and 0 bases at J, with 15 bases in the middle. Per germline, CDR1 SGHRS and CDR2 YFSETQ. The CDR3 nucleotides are TGCGCCAGCAGCTTAGCGCCACGGGACATCTCCTACAATGAGCAGTTCTTC. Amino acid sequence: CASSLAPRDISYNEQFF.

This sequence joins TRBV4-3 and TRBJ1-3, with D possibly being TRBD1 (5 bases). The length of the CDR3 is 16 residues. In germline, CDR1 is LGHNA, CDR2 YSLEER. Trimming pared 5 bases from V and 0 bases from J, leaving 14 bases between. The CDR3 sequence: CASSIGGDSSGNTIYF. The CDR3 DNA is TGCGCCAGCAGCATTGGAGGGGATAGCTCTGGAAACACCATATATTTT.

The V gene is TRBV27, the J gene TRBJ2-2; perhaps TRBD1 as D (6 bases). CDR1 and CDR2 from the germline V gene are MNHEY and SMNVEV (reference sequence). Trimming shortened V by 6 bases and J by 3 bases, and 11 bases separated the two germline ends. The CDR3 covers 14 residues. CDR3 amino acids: CASSLNRDTGELFF. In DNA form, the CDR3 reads TGTGCCAGCAGCCTAAACAGGGACACCGGGGAGCTGTTTTTT.

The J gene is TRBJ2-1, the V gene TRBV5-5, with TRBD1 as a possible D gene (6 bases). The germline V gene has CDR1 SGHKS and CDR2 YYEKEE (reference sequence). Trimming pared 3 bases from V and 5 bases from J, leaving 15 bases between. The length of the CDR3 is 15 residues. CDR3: CASSYYRESHNEQFF. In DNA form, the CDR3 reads TGTGCCAGCAGCTACTACAGGGAGTCCCACAATGAGCAGTTCTTC.

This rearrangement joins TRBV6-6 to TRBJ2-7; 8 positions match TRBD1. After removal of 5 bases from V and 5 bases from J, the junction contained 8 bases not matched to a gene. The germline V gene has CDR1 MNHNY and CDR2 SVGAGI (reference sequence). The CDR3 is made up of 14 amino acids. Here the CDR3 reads CASSTRQGLNEQYF. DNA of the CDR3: TGTGCCAGCAGTACCCGACAGGGGCTTAACGAGCAGTACTTC.

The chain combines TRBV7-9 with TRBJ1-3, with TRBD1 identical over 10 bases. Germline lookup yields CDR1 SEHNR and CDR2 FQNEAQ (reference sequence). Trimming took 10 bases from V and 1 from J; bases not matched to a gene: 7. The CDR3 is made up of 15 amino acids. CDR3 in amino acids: CAKDRGQVSGNTIYF. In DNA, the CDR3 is TGTGCCAAAGACAGGGGGCAGGTGTCTGGAAACACCATATATTTT.

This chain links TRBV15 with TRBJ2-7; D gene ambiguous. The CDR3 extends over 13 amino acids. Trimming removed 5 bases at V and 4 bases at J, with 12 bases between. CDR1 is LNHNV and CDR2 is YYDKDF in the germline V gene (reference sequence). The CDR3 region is CATSGPTDYEQYF. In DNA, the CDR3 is TGTGCCACCAGCGGGCCTACAGATTACGAGCAGTACTTC.

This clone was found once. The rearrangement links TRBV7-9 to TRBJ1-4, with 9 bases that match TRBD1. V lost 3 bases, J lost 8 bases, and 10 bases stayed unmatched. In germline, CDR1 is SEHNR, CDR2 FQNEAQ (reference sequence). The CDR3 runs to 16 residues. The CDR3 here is CASSFSNRGLAEKLFF. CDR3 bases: TGTGCCAGCAGCTTCTCAAACAGGGGGCTGGCAGAAAAACTGTTTTTT.

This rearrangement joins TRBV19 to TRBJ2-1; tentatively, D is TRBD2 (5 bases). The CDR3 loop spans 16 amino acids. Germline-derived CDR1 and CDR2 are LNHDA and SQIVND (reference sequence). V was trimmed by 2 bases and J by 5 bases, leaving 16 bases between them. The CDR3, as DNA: TGTGCCAGTAGTATAAAGAGGAGACTAACCAACAATGAGCAGTTCTTC. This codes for CASSIKRRLTNNEQFF.

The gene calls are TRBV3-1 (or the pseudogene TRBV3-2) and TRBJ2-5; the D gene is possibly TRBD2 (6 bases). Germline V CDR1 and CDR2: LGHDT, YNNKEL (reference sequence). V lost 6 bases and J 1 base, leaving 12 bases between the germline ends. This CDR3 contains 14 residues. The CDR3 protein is CASRGRGGQETQYF. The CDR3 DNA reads TGTGCCAGCAGGGGGCGGGGCGGCCAAGAGACCCAGTACTTC.

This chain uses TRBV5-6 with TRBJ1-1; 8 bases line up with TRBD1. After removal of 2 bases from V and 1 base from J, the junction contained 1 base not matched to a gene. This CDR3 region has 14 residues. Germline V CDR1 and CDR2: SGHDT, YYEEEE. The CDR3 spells CASSFTGGNTEAFF. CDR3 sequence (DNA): TGTGCCAGCAGCTTTACAGGGGGGAACACTGAAGCTTTCTTT.

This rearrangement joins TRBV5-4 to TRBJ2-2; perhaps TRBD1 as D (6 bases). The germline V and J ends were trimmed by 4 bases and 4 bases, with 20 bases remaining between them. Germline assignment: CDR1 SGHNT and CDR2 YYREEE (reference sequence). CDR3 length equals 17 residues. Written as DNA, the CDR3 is TGTGCCAGCAGCCGACTCTTGCTCAGGGGTGGCACCGGGGAGCTGTTTTTT. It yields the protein CASSRLLLRGGTGELFF.